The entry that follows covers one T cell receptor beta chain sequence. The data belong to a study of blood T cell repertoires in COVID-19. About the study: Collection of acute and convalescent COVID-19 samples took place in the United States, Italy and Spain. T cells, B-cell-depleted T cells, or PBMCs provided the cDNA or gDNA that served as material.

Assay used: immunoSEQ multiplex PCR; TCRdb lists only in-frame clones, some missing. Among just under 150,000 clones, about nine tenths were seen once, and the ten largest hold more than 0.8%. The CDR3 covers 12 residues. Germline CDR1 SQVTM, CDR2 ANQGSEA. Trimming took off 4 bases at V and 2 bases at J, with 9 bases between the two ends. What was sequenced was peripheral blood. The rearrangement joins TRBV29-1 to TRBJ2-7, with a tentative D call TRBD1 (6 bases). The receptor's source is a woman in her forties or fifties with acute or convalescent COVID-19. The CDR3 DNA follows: TGCAGCGTTGTGGACAGTACCTACGAGCAGTACTTC. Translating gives CSVVDSTYEQYF.